Sequencing of this T cell receptor beta chain was carried out in a study of T cells in Graves' hyperthyroidism and ophthalmopathy. Looking at the study overall: Any treatment followed the collection of peripheral blood at initial diagnosis.

Amplified regions were TCR beta CDR3 sequences from RNA transcripts. Primed by the HTBI set, a first-round RT-PCR was run on the TCR CDR3. TCRdb passed the multiplex PCR reads through MiXCR, listing each CDR3 protein once. Counted here are hundreds of thousands of distinct CDR3 sequences, less than 15% occurring once; the ten biggest clones make up 10% to 13%. These patients, aged 18 to 65, had recently diagnosed hyperthyroidism lasting under 2 months. Patients with uncontrolled infections, other autoimmune diseases, pregnancy or lactation were excluded. Diagnostic decisions used clinical symptoms, serum thyroxine and TRAb, thyroid ultrasound and orbital computed tomography. The V gene's germline CDR1 is MGHRA and CDR2 YSYEKL. The ends lost 4 bases at V and 6 bases at J; junction bases unmatched: 8. This CDR3 spans 16 amino acids. Ten or more counts support this clonotype.

The TCR sequence derives from a woman younger than 35 with Graves' hyperthyroidism. Sequenced input: blood. The chain recombines TRBV4-1 with TRBJ2-3; 12 positions match TRBD2. The CDR3 loop is CASSPTPTSGRDTQYF. The CDR3 region has the DNA TGCGCCAGCAGCCCCACCCCCACTAGCGGGAGGGATACGCAGTATTTT.